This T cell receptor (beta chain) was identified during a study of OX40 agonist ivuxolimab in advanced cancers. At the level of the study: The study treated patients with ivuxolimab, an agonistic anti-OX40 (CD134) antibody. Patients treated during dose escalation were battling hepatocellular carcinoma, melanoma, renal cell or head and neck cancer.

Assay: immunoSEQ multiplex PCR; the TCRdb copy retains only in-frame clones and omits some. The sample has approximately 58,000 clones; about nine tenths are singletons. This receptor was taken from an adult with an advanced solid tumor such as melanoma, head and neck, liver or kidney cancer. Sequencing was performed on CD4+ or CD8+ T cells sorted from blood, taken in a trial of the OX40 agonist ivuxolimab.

In DNA, the CDR3 is TGTGCCAGCAGGCCCTTCGGCGGGGCCACCAATGAGCAGTTCTTC. Amino acids: CASRPFGGATNEQFF. V gene TRBV7-9 combines with J gene TRBJ2-1, with a possible D match to TRBD2 (6 bases). The CDR3 spans 15 residues. CDR1 is SEHNR, CDR2 FQNEAQ, per germline (reference sequence). Trimming shortened V by 6 bases and J by 6 bases, and 18 bases separated the two germline ends.